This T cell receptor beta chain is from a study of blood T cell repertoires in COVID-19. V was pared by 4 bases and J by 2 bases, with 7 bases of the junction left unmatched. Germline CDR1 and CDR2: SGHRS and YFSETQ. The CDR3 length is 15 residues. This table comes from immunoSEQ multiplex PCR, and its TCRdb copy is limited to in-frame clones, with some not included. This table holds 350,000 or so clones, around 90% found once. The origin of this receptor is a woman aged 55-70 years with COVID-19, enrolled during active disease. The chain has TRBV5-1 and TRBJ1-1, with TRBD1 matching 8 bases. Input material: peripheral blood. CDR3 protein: CASSRGQATNTEAFF. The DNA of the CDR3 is TGCGCCAGCAGCCGGGGACAGGCGACCAACACTGAAGCTTTCTTT.